Sequencing of this T cell receptor (beta chain) was carried out in a study of identical twins. Study results and caveats: Findings came from cross-sectional statistics, without long-term follow-up of donors. Insertion counts were lower in abundant cord blood beta clonotypes, a trend that memory repertoires did not show.

Each CDR3 protein gets one entry after TCRdb re-called the 5' RACE reads with MiXCR. The sample lists about 900,000 distinct CDR3 sequences; 10% to 15% were seen once. This clonotype was seen more than once but under ten times. The antigen remains unidentified. The data were also submitted as part of a second study, on yellow fever vaccine responses in identical twins.

Sequenced sample: PBMCs. This sequence originates from a woman aged 18 to 35 in good health.

For the CDR3, the DNA is TGCAGCACTGAGGTAGTGGAGAGACCAGCTAAGTTCTTC. Its translation is CSTEVVERPAKFF. The genes are TRBV29-1 and TRBJ2-1; D unresolved. Germline V gene data show CDR1 as SQVTM and CDR2 as ANQGSEA. V dropped 8 bases and J dropped 14 bases, with 25 bases sitting between them. The CDR3 totals 13 residues.